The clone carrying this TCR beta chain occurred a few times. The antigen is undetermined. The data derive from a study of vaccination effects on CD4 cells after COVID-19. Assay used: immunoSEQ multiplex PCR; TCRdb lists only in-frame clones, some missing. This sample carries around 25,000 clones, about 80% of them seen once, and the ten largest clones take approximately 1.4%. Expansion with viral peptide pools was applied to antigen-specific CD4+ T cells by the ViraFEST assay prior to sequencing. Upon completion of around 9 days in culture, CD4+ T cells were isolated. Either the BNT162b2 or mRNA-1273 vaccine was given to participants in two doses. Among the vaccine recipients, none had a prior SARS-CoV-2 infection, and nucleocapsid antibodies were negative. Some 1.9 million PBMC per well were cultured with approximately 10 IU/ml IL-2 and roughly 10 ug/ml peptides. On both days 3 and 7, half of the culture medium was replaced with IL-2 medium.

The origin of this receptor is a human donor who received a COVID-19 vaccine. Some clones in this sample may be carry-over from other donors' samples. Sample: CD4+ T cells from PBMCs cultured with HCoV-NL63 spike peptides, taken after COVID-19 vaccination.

As DNA, the CDR3 is TGTGCCAGCAGGTCCGGGACAGGGGTCTCACCCCTCCACTTT. Amino acids: CASRSGTGVSPLHF. The V and J genes are TRBV13 and TRBJ1-6; TRBD1 aligns across 10 bases. The J segment lost 10 bases and the V segment lost 6 bases, leaving 6 bases of the junction unmatched. This CDR3 is built from 14 residues. Germline V CDR1 and CDR2: PRHDT, FYEKMQ (reference sequence).